These T cell receptor beta chains were read from a single sample in a study of OX40 agonist ivuxolimab in advanced cancers. Sequenced by immunoSEQ multiplex PCR; TCRdb stores in-frame clones only, minus some. The sample includes about 120,000 clones, 80% to 90% of them seen just once. Sequencing was performed on CD4+ or CD8+ T cells sorted from blood, taken in a trial of the OX40 agonist ivuxolimab. These receptors all stem from an adult with an advanced solid tumor such as melanoma, head and neck, liver or kidney cancer. Both conserved end residues are part of each CDR3. The D gene is left open where the match is weak. Clone size, where shown, is once, few, many, or a class for clones that have expanded.

J | D | length | V | size | DNA | CDR3
TRBJ2-7 | TRBD2 | 14 | TRBV6-5 | NA | TGTGCCAGCAGGGTAGCGGGGGCCCCGGGGGAGCAGTACTTC | CASRVAGAPGEQYF
TRBJ1-1 | NA | 13 | TRBV5-1 | NA | TGCGCCACCCGGGACCAAACGGACACTGAAGCTTTCTTT | CATRDQTDTEAFF
TRBJ2-1 | NA | 13 | TRBV5-1 | NA | TGCGCCAGCAGCTTACCCCAGGGGAGGGAGCAGTTCTTC | CASSLPQGREQFF
TRBJ1-5 | NA | 14 | TRBV11-2 | NA | TGTGCCAGCAGCTCAGGGCAAAGCAATCAGCCCCAGCATTTT | CASSSGQSNQPQHF
TRBJ1-1 | NA | 15 | TRBV5-1 | NA | TGCGCCAGCAGCTTGGGACCCCCAAGGGGAACTGAAGCTTTCTTT | CASSLGPPRGTEAFF
TRBJ2-7 | TRBD1 | 15 | TRBV6-5 | NA | TGTGCCAGCAGTTCCTCCCGGGACAGGGGGCGCGAGCAGTACTTC | CASSSSRDRGREQYF
TRBJ1-6 | TRBD1 | 15 | TRBV28 | NA | TGTGCCAGCAGTTTCCAGACAGGGTATAATTCACCCCTCCACTTT | CASSFQTGYNSPLHF
TRBJ2-5 | TRBD1 | 15 | TRBV10-3 | NA | TGTGCCATTTCCGGGACAGGGGGTCCTCAAGAGACCCAGTACTTC | CAISGTGGPQETQYF
TRBJ2-3 | TRBD1 | 15 | TRBV27 | NA | TGTGCCAGCAGTTTATCGGCAGGGGGCCGGAGTACGCAGTATTTT | CASSLSAGGRSTQYF
TRBJ2-2 | TRBD1 | 14 | TRBV7-2 | NA | TGTGCCAGCAGCTCCGACAGGGGTTCGGGGGAGCTGTTTTTT | CASSSDRGSGELFF
TRBJ1-1 | TRBD1 | 11 | TRBV29-1 | NA | TGCAGCGTTGACCTGACAGGGAATGCTTTCTTT | CSVDLTGNAFF
TRBJ2-3 | NA | 16 | TRBV5-4 | NA | TGTGCCAGCAGCTTGGACCTGGTCTTAAGCACAGATACGCAGTATTTT | CASSLDLVLSTDTQYF
TRBJ2-5 | NA | 14 | TRBV7-3 | NA | TGTGCCAGCAGCCAGGGGCGTGCGGGCCAGACCCAGTACTTC | CASSQGRAGQTQYF
TRBJ2-5 | TRBD1 | 14 | TRBV5-1 | NA | TGCGCCAGCAGCTTAAAGGGGGCTCGAGAGACCCAGTACTTC | CASSLKGARETQYF
TRBJ2-1 | NA | 12 | TRBV6-6 | NA | TGTGCCAGCAGCCACCTTGACGATGAGCAGTTCTTC | CASSHLDDEQFF
TRBJ2-6 | NA | 14 | TRBV7-2 | once | TGTGCCAGCAGCCCCCTGGCTGGGGCCAACGTCCTGACTTTC | CASSPLAGANVLTF
TRBJ1-2 | NA | 13 | TRBV27 | NA | TGTGCCAGCAGTTTCTCAGGAACGAGTGGCTACACCTTC | CASSFSGTSGYTF
TRBJ2-3 | TRBD1 | 13 | TRBV30 | NA | TGTGCCTGGGCCCTAACAGGGGGAGATACGCAGTATTTT | CAWALTGGDTQYF
TRBJ2-7 | NA | 16 | TRBV6-5 | NA | TGTGCCAGCAGTTACTCCAAAGGGGGGGCCACCTACGAGCAGTACTTC | CASSYSKGGATYEQYF
TRBJ2-1 | TRBD1 | 14 | TRBV7-7 | few | TGTGCCAGCAGCTTACAGGGGGCCTACAATGAGCAGTTCTTC | CASSLQGAYNEQFF
TRBJ1-4 | NA | 11 | TRBV25-1 | NA | TGTGCCAGCAGTGAATTCGAAAAACTGTTTTTT | CASSEFEKLFF
TRBJ2-5 | NA | 15 | TRBV11-2 | NA | TGTGCCAGCAGCTTTAGCTGGGGACCGCAAGAGACCCAGTACTTC | CASSFSWGPQETQYF
TRBJ1-1 | NA | 13 | TRBV29-1 | NA | TGCAGCGTCTTCAGGGGCGGGGACACTGAAGCTTTCTTT | CSVFRGGDTEAFF
TRBJ2-2 | NA | 12 | TRBV18 | NA | TGTGCCAGCTCCCCCAACACCGGGGAGCTGTTTTTT | CASSPNTGELFF
TRBJ1-3 | NA | 14 | TRBV5-1 | NA | TGCGCCAGCACACAAGGGAACTCTGGAAACACCATATATTTT | CASTQGNSGNTIYF
TRBJ1-2 | NA | 14 | TRBV11-2 | NA | TGTGCCAGCAGCTTAGTCGGGGGGGCAGGTGGCTACACCTTC | CASSLVGGAGGYTF
TRBJ2-3 | TRBD1 | 15 | TRBV27 | NA | TGTGCCAGCAGTGATCCGGGACAGGGGATGAATACGCAGTATTTT | CASSDPGQGMNTQYF
TRBJ2-7 | NA | 15 | TRBV21-1 | NA | TGTGCCAGCAGCACCCCCAAAAAAAGAGGATACGAGCAGTACTTC | CASSTPKKRGYEQYF
TRBJ1-1 | NA | 12 | TRBV29-1 | NA | TGCAGCGTTGGTGATGATGCGACTGAAGCTTTCTTT | CSVGDDATEAFF
TRBJ1-5 | NA | 14 | TRBV7-2 | NA | TGTGCCAGCAGCCCGAGGAACGGCAATCAGCCCCAGCATTTT | CASSPRNGNQPQHF